A selection of T cell receptor beta chains follows, all from one sample in a study of neurological immune-mediated disorders. TCRdb independently ran MiXCR on the 5' RACE reads; one entry per CDR3 protein. The table records 55,000 to 70,000 distinct CDR3 sequences, 5.2% of them present only once. The sample comprised PBMCs. The origin of the receptors is a human donor with multiple sclerosis. The donor label of this sample is uncertain. Each CDR3 is given with its conserved first and last residue. Fields, in order: CDR3 DNA, CDR3 protein, J gene, D gene, V gene, clone size, CDR3 length. A D gene is named only where the DNA matches it firmly. Size is stated as once, few or many counts, or a class when the clone is expanded.

TGCGCCAGCAGTGAGAATGGTTATGGAGGGAGCTACACCTTC CASSENGYGGSYTF TRBJ1-2 NA TRBV10-1 few 14
TGTGCCAGCAGCTTGACCGGGACTAGCGGGGGGGCCGGGGAGACCCAGTACTTC CASSLTGTSGGAGETQYF TRBJ2-5 TRBD2 TRBV7-6 many 18
TGTGCCAGCAGTTGGGACAGGGGGGCCGGGGCCAACGTCCTGACTTTC CASSWDRGAGANVLTF TRBJ2-6 TRBD1 TRBV12-3/TRBV12-4 many 16
TGCGCCAGCAGTTCCGGGACAGGGGGCTTTTACGAGCAGTACTTC CASSSGTGGFYEQYF TRBJ2-7 TRBD1 TRBV5-1 many 15
TGCAGTGCTGTGTCCTTCAGAGAGACGGATGAAAAACTGTTTTTT CSAVSFRETDEKLFF TRBJ1-4 NA TRBV20-1 once 15
TGCAGTGCTAGAAGAGAACTAGCGGGGGGGCCGGCAGAGACCCAGTACTTC CSARRELAGGPAETQYF TRBJ2-5 TRBD2 TRBV20-1 many 17
TGCGCCAGCAGCCCCTGGAGCTTTCAAGAGACCCAGTACTTC CASSPWSFQETQYF TRBJ2-5 NA TRBV5-1 many 14
TGTGCCAGCAGTTACCGGGACCCTGGTTTTAGTACGCAGTATTTT CASSYRDPGFSTQYF TRBJ2-3 NA TRBV2 many 15
TGCAGTGCTAGGGGGGGGGGTCACTATGGCTACACCTTC CSARGGGHYGYTF TRBJ1-2 NA TRBV20-1 many 13
TGCGCCAGCAGCTTAGCAGGGGCCCCAGATACGCAGTATTTT CASSLAGAPDTQYF TRBJ2-3 NA TRBV5-1 many 14
TGCGCCAGCACTGGGAAGACTACTAGCGGGGGGCTAGCTAGCACAGATACGCAGTATTTT CASTGKTTSGGLASTDTQYF TRBJ2-3 TRBD2 TRBV5-1 many 20